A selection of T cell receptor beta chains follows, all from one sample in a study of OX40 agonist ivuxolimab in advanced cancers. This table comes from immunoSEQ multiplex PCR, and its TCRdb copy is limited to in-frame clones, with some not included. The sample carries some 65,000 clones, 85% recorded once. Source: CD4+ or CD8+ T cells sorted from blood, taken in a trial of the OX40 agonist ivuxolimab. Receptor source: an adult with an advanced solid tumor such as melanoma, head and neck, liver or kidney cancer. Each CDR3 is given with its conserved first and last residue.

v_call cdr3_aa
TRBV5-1 CASSWGQIPVNYGYTF
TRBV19 CASNLRQGNTEAFF
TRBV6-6 CASGQGNSNQPQHF
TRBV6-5 CASSYMGDNSPLHF
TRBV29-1 CSVNTGTDTQYF
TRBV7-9 CASSLGTGSPLHF
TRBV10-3 CAISDPGQSSYEQYF
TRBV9 CASSVGGDSGNTIYF
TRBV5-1 CASSLEIEQYF
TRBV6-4 CASSGSSWADTQYF
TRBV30 CAWSVRDTQPQHF
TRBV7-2 CASSRAGTLAYEQYF